One T cell receptor (beta chain) is described in this entry. As yet, its antigen is unknown. CDR1 MNHEY and CDR2 SMNVEV come from the germline V gene (reference sequence). V was clipped by 2 bases and J by 0 bases, with 10 bases between them. The CDR3 totals 15 residues. The protocol was immunoSEQ multiplex PCR, while the TCRdb copy is restricted to in-frame clones and leaves out a portion. The sample lists about 120,000 clones, 92% occurring once. These data come from a study of T cell responses to AZD1222 COVID-19 vaccine. Study findings and constraints: CD4 TCRs linked to vaccination spanned spike, dominating at 160-218 and 743-854.

The genes are TRBV27 and TRBJ1-1; D call uncertain. Sequencing was performed on peripheral blood, taken on day 0 of AZD1222 vaccination. The clonotype comes from an adult in good health. CDR3 in amino acids: CASSLGFGLNTEAFF. The CDR3, as DNA: TGTGCCAGCAGTTTAGGATTTGGGTTGAACACTGAAGCTTTCTTT.